The sequence of this TCR beta chain was determined in a study of shared clonotypes between healthy human individuals. As for the study in general: Researchers assigned three CD4 naive, three CD4 memory, two CD8 naive and one CD8 memory plate to each donor.

Naive CD8 cells, CD45RO-negative and positively selected for CCR7, excluded terminally differentiated effector memory CD45RA+ cells. The CDR3 extends over 14 amino acids. The V and J ends lost 3 bases and 0 bases, in that order; junction bases with no gene match: 1. The germline CDR1 and CDR2 sequences are MNHEY and SMNVEV (reference sequence). Assay: immunoSEQ multiplex PCR; the TCRdb copy retains only in-frame clones and omits some. This sample yields 750,000 to 1,000,000 clones, of which 80% to 95% are seen a single time; about 24% belongs to the top ten. The TCR was taken from a man between 25 and 39 years old in good health. The chain employs TRBV27 and TRBJ1-1; 7 bases are a match to TRBD1. Sequencing input: naive CD8+ T cells sorted from blood. CDR3 region: CASSLGTVNTEAFF. The CDR3 nucleotides are TGTGCCAGCAGTTTGGGGACAGTGAACACTGAAGCTTTCTTT.